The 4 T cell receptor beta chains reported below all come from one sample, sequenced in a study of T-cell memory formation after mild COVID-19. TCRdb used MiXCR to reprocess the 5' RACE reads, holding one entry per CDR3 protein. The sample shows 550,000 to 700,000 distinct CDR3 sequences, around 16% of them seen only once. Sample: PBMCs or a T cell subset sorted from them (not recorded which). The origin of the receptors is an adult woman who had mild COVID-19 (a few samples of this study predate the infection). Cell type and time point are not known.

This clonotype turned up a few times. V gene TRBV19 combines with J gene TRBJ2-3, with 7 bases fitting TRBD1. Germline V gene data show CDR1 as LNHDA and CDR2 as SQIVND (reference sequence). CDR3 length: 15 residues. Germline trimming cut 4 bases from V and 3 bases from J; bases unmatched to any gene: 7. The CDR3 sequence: CASSTTGFSTDTQYF. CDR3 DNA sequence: TGTGCCAGTAGTACGACAGGGTTTTCGACAGATACGCAGTATTTT. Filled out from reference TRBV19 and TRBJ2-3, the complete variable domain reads DGGITQSPKYLFRKEGQNVTLSCEQNLNHDAMYWYRQDPGQGLRLIYYSQIVNDFQKGDIAEGYSVSREKKESFPLTVTSAQKNPTAFYLCASSTTGFSTDTQYFGPGTRLTVL.

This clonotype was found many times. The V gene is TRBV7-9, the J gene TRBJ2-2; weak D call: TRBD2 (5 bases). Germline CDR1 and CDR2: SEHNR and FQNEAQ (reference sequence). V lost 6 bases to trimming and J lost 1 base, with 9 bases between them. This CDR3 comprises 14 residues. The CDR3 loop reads CASSAAGNTGELFF. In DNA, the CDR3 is TGTGCCAGCAGTGCGGCGGGGAACACCGGGGAGCTGTTTTTT. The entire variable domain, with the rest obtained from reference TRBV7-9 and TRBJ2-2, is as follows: DTGVSQNPRHKITKRGQNVTFRCDPISEHNRLYWYRQTLGQGPEFLTYFQNEAQLEKSRLLSDRFSAERPKGSFSTLEIQRTEQGDSAMYLCASSAAGNTGELFFGEGSRLTVL.

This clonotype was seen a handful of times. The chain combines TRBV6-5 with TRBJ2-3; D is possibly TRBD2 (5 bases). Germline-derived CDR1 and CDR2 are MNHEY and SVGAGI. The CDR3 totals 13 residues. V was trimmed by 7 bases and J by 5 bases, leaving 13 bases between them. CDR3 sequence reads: CASTTPGVDTQYF. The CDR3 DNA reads TGTGCCAGCACCACTCCCGGGGTAGATACGCAGTATTTT.

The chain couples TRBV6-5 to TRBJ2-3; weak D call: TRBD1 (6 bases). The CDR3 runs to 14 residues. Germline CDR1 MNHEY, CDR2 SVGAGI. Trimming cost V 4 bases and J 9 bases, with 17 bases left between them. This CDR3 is CASSSDSSRGTQYF. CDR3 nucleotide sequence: TGTGCCAGCAGTTCGGACTCCTCCAGGGGAACGCAGTATTTT.